This T cell receptor beta chain is drawn from a study of cytomegalovirus exposure and HLA in healthy donors. V lost 1 base, J lost 3 bases, and 2 bases stayed unmatched. Germline values: CDR1 MNHNS, CDR2 SASEGT. The CDR3 spans 15 residues. Study results and caveats: The study put some 150 TCR beta chains on its list as cytomegalovirus-associated.

As for this clone: Its antigen is not known.

60 Vbeta and 13 Jbeta primers were used in PCR. Only in-frame clones appear in the TCRdb table, and some are missing; sequencing was by immunoSEQ multiplex PCR. The listing records 150,000 to 200,000 clones. This chain links TRBV6-1 with TRBJ2-7, with 11 bases identical to TRBD1. This clonotype originated in a young man in good health and CMV-seronegative. Source material: PBMCs. The CDR3: CASSEGTGGLYEQYF. As DNA, the CDR3 is TGTGCCAGCAGTGAAGGGACAGGGGGCCTCTACGAGCAGTACTTC.